One and the same sample provided the 18 T cell receptor beta chains below, sequenced in a study of T cell responses to AZD1222 COVID-19 vaccine (TCRdb year 2021). Sample time point, as interpreted from the label and publication: baseline before first vaccination. Receptor amplification or capture employed the immunoSEQ multiplex PCR assay. TCRdb took this table from immuneACCESS and kept in-frame rearrangements with V and J called. Such tables lack part of the clones; where checked against another copy, unresolved V genes explain under half of the gap, and the rest is unexplained. Across this sample there are approximately 100,000 clones, with approximately 90% seen only once. The ten largest clones represent less than 9.5% of the sample. The sequences come from peripheral blood, collected on day 0 of AZD1222 vaccination. These receptor sequences come from an adult in good health.

This chain links TRBV19 with TRBJ1-4; D is unresolved. The CDR3 spans 14 residues. V dropped 9 bases and J dropped 9 bases, with 20 bases sitting between them. CDR1 and CDR2 (germline): LNHDA, SQIVND (reference sequence). The CDR3 bases are TGTGCCAGCGGAGCCCACTTGGCGGGCCAAAAACTGTTTTTT. This codes for CASGAHLAGQKLFF.

The J gene is TRBJ1-1, the V gene TRBV7-2; D is undetermined. This CDR3 contains 14 residues. In germline, CDR1 is SGHTA, CDR2 FQGNSA. The germline V and J ends were trimmed by 5 bases and 4 bases, with 14 bases remaining between them. CDR3: CASSPTSGVTEAFF. The CDR3 DNA reads TGTGCCAGCAGCCCGACTAGCGGGGTCACTGAAGCTTTCTTT.

The rearrangement links TRBV19 to TRBJ2-5; 7 nucleotides line up with TRBD1. The CDR3 totals 14 residues. Trimming cost V 5 bases and J 2 bases; bases outside gene matches: 5. Per germline, CDR1 LNHDA and CDR2 SQIVND (reference sequence). The CDR3 DNA is TGTGCCAGTAGTTCTCAGGGGGTGCAAGAGACCCAGTACTTC. It encodes CASSSQGVQETQYF.

On this clone itself: Other nucleotide sequences from this sample produce the same CDR3. The J gene is TRBJ1-2, the V gene TRBV18, with no clear D. V lost 0 bases to trimming and J lost 0 bases, with 8 bases between them. This CDR3 region has 15 residues. Germline CDR1 is KGHSH and CDR2 is LQKENI. For the CDR3, the DNA is TGTGCCAGCTCACCACCGGCGGGGACTAACTATGGCTACACCTTC. Translating gives CASSPPAGTNYGYTF.

The genes are TRBV4-2 and TRBJ1-2; no clear D. Germline V gives CDR1 LGHNA, CDR2 YNFKEQ. The length of the CDR3 is 15 residues. The germline V and J ends were trimmed by 0 bases and 7 bases, with 15 bases remaining between them. The CDR3, as DNA: TGTGCCAGCAGCCAAGATAGTAAAGGTTCTAGTGGCTACACCTTC. It codes for CASSQDSKGSSGYTF.

V usage is TRBV10-3 and J usage is TRBJ2-1; unclear D gene. The CDR3 is 12 amino acids. The ends were cut back, 3 bases at V and 8 bases at J, with 8 bases in the middle. Germline V gene lookup returns CDR1 ENHRY and CDR2 SYGVKD. CDR3 bases: TGTGCCATCAGTGATAGGACCGATGAGCAGTTCTTC. It encodes CAISDRTDEQFF.

V is TRBV5-1 and J is TRBJ1-2; unclear D gene. This CDR3 contains 13 residues. Per germline, CDR1 SGHRS and CDR2 YFSETQ. Trimming removed 3 bases at V and 2 bases at J, with 8 bases between. CDR3 nucleotides: TGCGCCAGCAGCTCTGCAGTAAACTATGGCTACACCTTC. It yields the protein CASSSAVNYGYTF.

DNA of the CDR3: TGTGCCAGCTCACCAGTGTATCCCGGGACCCAGGAAGACACCATATATTTT. Encoded protein: CASSPVYPGTQEDTIYF. J is TRBJ1-3 and V is TRBV18; D is perhaps TRBD1 (5 bases). Germline V gene data show CDR1 as KGHSH and CDR2 as LQKENI. The CDR3 covers 17 residues. The V end was cut by 2 bases, the J end by 8 bases, with 22 bases between.

This clone showed up just a few times. The rearrangement links TRBV11-2 to TRBJ1-6, with D possibly TRBD1 on 5 matching bases. The CDR3 length is 14 residues. Germline-derived CDR1 and CDR2 are SGHAT and FQNNGV. Trimming stripped 8 bases from V and 7 bases from J, with 15 bases between. The CDR3 region has the DNA TGTGCCAGCGGGGAGAGGGACGGAAATTCACCCCTCCACTTT. Translating gives CASGERDGNSPLHF.

The chain joins TRBV13 to TRBJ2-1; 7 nucleotides agree with TRBD2. Germline loops: CDR1 PRHDT, CDR2 FYEKMQ (reference sequence). The CDR3 spans 13 residues. J gave up 10 bases and V 1 base, and 4 bases lay outside the gene matches. CDR3 nucleotide sequence: TGTGCCAGCAGCTTAGAGCGGGGCCGCGAGCAGTTCTTC. Its protein product is CASSLERGREQFF.

The chain uses TRBV6-5 and TRBJ1-2; D is unclear. The CDR3 has 12 amino acids. Per the germline V gene, CDR1 is MNHEY and CDR2 is SVGAGI. Deletions cut 7 bases from V and 4 bases from J, with 10 bases between. CDR3 region: CASILEGYGYTF. The CDR3, as DNA: TGTGCCAGCATCCTGGAGGGCTATGGCTACACCTTC.

This sequence joins TRBV5-8 and TRBJ2-5, with 7 bases fitting TRBD2. The germline CDR1 and CDR2 sequences are SGHTS and YDEGEE. CDR3 size: 15 residues. Germline trimming cut 4 bases from V and 2 bases from J; bases unmatched to any gene: 8. The CDR3 DNA reads as TGTGCCAGCAGCGGGGACGGGAGGACTCAAGAGACCCAGTACTTC. Protein product: CASSGDGRTQETQYF.

J is TRBJ2-2 and V is TRBV7-9; no reliable D call. Germline V CDR1 and CDR2: SEHNR, FQNEAQ (reference sequence). CDR3 length equals 15 residues. V lost 7 bases and J 0 bases, leaving 12 bases between the germline ends. For the CDR3, the DNA is TGTGCCAGCATGAAAACGGCAGCGAACACCGGGGAGCTGTTTTTT. Protein sequence: CASMKTAANTGELFF. Variable domain in full (rest from reference TRBV7-9 and TRBJ2-2): DTGVSQNPRHKITKRGQNVTFRCDPISEHNRLYWYRQTLGQGPEFLTYFQNEAQLEKSRLLSDRFSAERPKGSFSTLEIQRTEQGDSAMYLCASMKTAANTGELFFGEGSRLTVL.

The chain couples TRBV27 to TRBJ1-4; D not certain. Germline-derived CDR1 and CDR2 are MNHEY and SMNVEV (reference sequence). This CDR3 is 14 amino acids long. Trimming cost V 5 bases and J 4 bases, with 11 bases left between them. The DNA for the CDR3 is TGTGCCAGCAGTCCGGCCCCACTTAATGAAAAACTGTTTTTT. Its translation: CASSPAPLNEKLFF.

The CDR3 sequence is CASREQASGNTIYF. In DNA form, the CDR3 reads TGTGCCAGCAGGGAACAGGCCTCTGGAAACACCATATATTTT. The chain couples TRBV11-2 to TRBJ1-3; D perhaps matches TRBD1 (5 bases). Germline V gene data show CDR1 as SGHAT and CDR2 as FQNNGV. V lost 6 bases and J 0 bases, leaving 9 bases between the germline ends. The CDR3 runs to 14 residues.

This clone occurred once. V gene TRBV3-1 (or the pseudogene TRBV3-2) combines with J gene TRBJ2-7; TRBD1 aligns across 9 bases. V trimming: 3 bases; J trimming: 2 bases; junction bases outside the gene matches: 8. The CDR3 sequence is 16 residues long. The germline gives CDR1 LGHDT, CDR2 YNNKEL (reference sequence). The CDR3 DNA reads as TGTGCCAGCAGCCAGGAGTCCGGGACAGGGACCTACGAGCAGTACTTC. As protein: CASSQESGTGTYEQYF.

The V and J genes are TRBV4-3 and TRBJ2-3; D perhaps matches TRBD2 (5 bases). The germline V and J ends were trimmed by 6 bases and 4 bases, with 17 bases remaining between them. The CDR3 extends over 15 amino acids. Germline V gives CDR1 LGHNA, CDR2 YSLEER. CDR3 DNA: TGCGCCAGCAGTTATGTAGAGAGGGCCTCAGATACGCAGTATTTT. It yields the protein CASSYVERASDTQYF.

The chain carries TRBV6-1 and TRBJ2-7; 12 positions agree with TRBD2. CDR1 MNHNS and CDR2 SASEGT come from the germline V gene. V lost 2 bases and J lost 3; bases outside the gene matches: 14. The CDR3 covers 19 residues. CDR3 in amino acids: CASSERVGILAGGYYEQYF. CDR3 in DNA: TGTGCCAGCAGTGAACGGGTGGGGATACTAGCGGGAGGCTACTACGAGCAGTACTTC.